This T cell receptor beta chain was obtained from a study of blood T cell repertoires in COVID-19. The method was immunoSEQ multiplex PCR; TCRdb's version includes in-frame clones alone and lacks a portion of them. The data show about 83,000 clones, approximately 90% seen once. The CDR3 has 14 residues. The germline V gene encodes CDR1 SGHRS and CDR2 YFSETQ. Trimming at V came to 3 bases and at J to 5 bases, leaving 5 bases not matched to a gene. This chain uses TRBV5-1 with TRBJ2-5; 9 bases map to TRBD1. This TCR derives from a woman aged 45-65 years with active or convalescent COVID-19. The source material was peripheral blood. As DNA, the CDR3 is TGCGCCAGCAGCTCGGGACAGGGATCGGAGACCCAGTACTTC. It specifies CASSSGQGSETQYF. Full variable domain (remainder filled in from reference TRBV5-1 and TRBJ2-5): KAGVTQTPRYLIKTRGQQVTLSCSPISGHRSVSWYQQTPGQGLQFLFEYFSETQRNKGNFPGRFSGRQFSNSRSEMNVSTLELGDSALYLCASSSGQGSETQYFGPGTRLLVL.